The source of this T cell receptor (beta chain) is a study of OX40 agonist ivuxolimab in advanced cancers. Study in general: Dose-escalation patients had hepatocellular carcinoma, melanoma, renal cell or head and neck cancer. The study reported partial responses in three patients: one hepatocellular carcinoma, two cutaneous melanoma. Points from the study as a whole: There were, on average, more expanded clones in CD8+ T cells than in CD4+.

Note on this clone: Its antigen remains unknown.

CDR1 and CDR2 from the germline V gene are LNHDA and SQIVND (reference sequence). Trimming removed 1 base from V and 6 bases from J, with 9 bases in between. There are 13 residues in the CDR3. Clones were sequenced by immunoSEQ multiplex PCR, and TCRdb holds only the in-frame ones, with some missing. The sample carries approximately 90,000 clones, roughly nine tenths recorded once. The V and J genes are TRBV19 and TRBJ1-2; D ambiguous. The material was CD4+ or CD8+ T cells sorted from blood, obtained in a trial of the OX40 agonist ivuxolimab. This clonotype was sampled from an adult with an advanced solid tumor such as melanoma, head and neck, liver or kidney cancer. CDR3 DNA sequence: TGTGCCAGTAGTATAGTGGCAGGTAATGGCTACACCTTC. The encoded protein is CASSIVAGNGYTF.